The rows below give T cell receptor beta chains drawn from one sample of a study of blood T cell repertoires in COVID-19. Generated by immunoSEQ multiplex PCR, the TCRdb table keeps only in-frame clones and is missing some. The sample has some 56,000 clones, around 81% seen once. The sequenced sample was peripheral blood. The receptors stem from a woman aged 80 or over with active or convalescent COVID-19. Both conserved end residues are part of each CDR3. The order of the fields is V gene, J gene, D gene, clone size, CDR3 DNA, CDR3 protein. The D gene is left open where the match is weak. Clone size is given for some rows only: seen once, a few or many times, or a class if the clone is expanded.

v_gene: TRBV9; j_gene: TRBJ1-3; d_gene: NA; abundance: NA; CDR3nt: TGTGCCAGCAGCGTAGAGGGGGTTCCGGGAAACACCATATATTTT; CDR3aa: CASSVEGVPGNTIYF
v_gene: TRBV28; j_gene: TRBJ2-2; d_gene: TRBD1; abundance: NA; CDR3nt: TGTGCCAGCAGTTTATTCTCGTGGCGGACAGGTCGAACCACCGGGGAGCTGTTTTTT; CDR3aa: CASSLFSWRTGRTTGELFF
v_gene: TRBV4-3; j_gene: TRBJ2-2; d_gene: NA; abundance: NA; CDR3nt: TGCGCCAGCAGAACCCCTGCTAGCTTAAACACCGGGGAGCTGTTTTTT; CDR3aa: CASRTPASLNTGELFF
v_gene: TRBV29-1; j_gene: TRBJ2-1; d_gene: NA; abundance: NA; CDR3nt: TGCAGCGTTGGTCCTGGGGACTCTACACAGTTCTTC; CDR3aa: CSVGPGDSTQFF
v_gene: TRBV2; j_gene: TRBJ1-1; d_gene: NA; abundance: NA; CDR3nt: TGTGCCAGCAGTGAGTTCTCTGAAGCTTTCTTT; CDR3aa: CASSEFSEAFF
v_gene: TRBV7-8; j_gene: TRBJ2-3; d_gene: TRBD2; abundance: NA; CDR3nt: TGTGCCAGCAGCTTACTGGGGACTAGCGGAGCACAGAGCACGCAGTATTTT; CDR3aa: CASSLLGTSGAQSTQYF
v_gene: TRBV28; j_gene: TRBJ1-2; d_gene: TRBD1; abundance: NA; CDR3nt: TGTGCCACCCATTCGACAGGGCGCGGCTACACCTTC; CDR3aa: CATHSTGRGYTF
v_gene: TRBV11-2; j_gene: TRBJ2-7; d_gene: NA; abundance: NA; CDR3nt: TGTGCCAGCAGCTTAGACAGGTTATCCTACGAGCAGTACTTC; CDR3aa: CASSLDRLSYEQYF
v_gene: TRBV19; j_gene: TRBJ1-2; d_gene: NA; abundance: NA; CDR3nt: TGTGCCAGTAGTGCAGGGTATGGCTACACCTTC; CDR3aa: CASSAGYGYTF
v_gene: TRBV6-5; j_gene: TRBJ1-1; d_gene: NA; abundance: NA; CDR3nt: TGTGCCTCAGGGCCTTCCAAAAACACTGAAGCTTTCTTT; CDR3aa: CASGPSKNTEAFF
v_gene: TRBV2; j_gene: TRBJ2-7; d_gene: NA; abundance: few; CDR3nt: TGTGCCAGCAGTGTCCCGTTAGGGGACTACGAGCAGTACTTC; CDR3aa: CASSVPLGDYEQYF
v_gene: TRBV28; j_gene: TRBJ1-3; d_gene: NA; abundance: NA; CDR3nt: TGTGCCAGCAGTCAGTCGAGGGCTGGAAACACCATATATTTT; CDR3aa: CASSQSRAGNTIYF
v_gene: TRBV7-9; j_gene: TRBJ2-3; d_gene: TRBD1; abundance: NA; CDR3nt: TGTGCCAGCAGCTTAGGATTAACAGGGGCGAGCACAGATACGCAGTATTTT; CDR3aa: CASSLGLTGASTDTQYF
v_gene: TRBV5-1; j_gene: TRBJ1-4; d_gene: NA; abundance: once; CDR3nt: TGCGCCAGCAGCTTCCTAGGGGTCGATGAAAAACTGTTTTTT; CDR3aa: CASSFLGVDEKLFF
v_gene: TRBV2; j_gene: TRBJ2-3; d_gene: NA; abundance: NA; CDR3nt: TGTGCCAGCAGTACGGGGTCTAGCACAGATACGCAGTATTTT; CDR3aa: CASSTGSSTDTQYF
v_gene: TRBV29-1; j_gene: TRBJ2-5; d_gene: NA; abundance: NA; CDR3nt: TGCAGCGTAACCCAGGGCACCTACCAAGAGACCCAGTACTTC; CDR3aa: CSVTQGTYQETQYF
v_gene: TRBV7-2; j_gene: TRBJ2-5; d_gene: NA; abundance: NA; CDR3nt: TGTGCCAGCAGCTGGCCCAACCAAGAGACCCAGTACTTC; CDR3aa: CASSWPNQETQYF
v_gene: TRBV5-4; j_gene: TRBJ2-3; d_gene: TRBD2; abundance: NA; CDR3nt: TGTGCCAGCAGCAATGGACTAGTAGTAGATACGCAGTATTTT; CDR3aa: CASSNGLVVDTQYF
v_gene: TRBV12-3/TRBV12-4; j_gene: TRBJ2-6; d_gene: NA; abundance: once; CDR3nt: TGTGCCAGCCGAGTTGGGGCCAACGTCCTGACTTTC; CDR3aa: CASRVGANVLTF
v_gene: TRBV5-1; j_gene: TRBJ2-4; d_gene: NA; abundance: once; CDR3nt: TGCGCCAGCAGCTCTCCCCCAGGGGAGGCCAAAAACATTCAGTACTTC; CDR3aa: CASSSPPGEAKNIQYF
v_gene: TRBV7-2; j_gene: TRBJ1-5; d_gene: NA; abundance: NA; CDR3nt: TGTGCCAGCAGTCAATATCGCGGGGATCAGCCCCAGCATTTT; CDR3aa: CASSQYRGDQPQHF
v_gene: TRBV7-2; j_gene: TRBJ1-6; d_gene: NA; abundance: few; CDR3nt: TGTGCCAGCAGCTTAGGGACAGATAATTCACCCCTCCACTTT; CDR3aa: CASSLGTDNSPLHF
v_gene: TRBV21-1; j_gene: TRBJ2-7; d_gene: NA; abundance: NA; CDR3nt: TGTGCCAGCAGCATCGGCGACACCCCCTCCTACGAGCAGTACTTC; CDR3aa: CASSIGDTPSYEQYF
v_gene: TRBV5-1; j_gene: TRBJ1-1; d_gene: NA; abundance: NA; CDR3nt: TGCGCCAGCAGCTTGGCCGTAGTAGGGGGCACTGAAGCTTTCTTT; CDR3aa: CASSLAVVGGTEAFF
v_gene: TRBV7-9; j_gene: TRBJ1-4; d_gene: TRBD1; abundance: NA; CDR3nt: TGTGCCAGCAGCCAGGGGGAAGTCGGAAAACTGTTTTTT; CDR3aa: CASSQGEVGKLFF
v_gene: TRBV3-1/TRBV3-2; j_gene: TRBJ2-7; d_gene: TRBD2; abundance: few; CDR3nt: TGTGCCAGCAGTCAACTAGCGGGGGTGGCCTACGAGCAGTACTTC; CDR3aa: CASSQLAGVAYEQYF
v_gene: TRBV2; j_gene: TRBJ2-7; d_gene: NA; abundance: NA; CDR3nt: TGTGCCAGCAGAGACAGCTCCTACGAGCAGTACTTC; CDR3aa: CASRDSSYEQYF
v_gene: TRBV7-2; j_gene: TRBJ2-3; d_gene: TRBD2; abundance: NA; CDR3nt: TGTGCCAGCAGCTTAGCTGGGGGAGGGCGGGGGAGCACAGATACGCAGTATTTT; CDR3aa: CASSLAGGGRGSTDTQYF
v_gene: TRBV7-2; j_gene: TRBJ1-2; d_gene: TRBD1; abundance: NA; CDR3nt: TGTGCCAGCAGCTTACAACACGGGACAGGGGGCGCGTCGTTGAATGGCTACACCTTC; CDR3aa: CASSLQHGTGGASLNGYTF
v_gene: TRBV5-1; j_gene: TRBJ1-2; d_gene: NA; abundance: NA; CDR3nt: TGCGCCAGCAGCCCGACAATTGACTATGGCTACACCTTC; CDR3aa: CASSPTIDYGYTF
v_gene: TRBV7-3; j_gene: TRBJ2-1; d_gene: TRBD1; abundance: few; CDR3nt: TGTGCCAGCAGCTTAAACGCTCCGGGACAGGGATACAATGAGCAGTTCTTC; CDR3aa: CASSLNAPGQGYNEQFF